Listed below are T cell receptor beta chains from one sample, sequenced in a study of shared clonotypes between healthy human individuals. Clones were sequenced by immunoSEQ multiplex PCR, and TCRdb holds only the in-frame ones, with some missing. The sample holds 2 million to 2.5 million clones, 85% to 95% seen once. Sequences were obtained from naive CD4+ T cells from PBMCs. The receptors stem from a man between 18 and 29 years old in good health. Some clones in this sample may be carry-over from other donors' samples. Both conserved end residues are part of each CDR3. A D gene is named only where the DNA matches it firmly. Some rows mark clone size as missing; the rest say once, few, many or name a class of expanded clone.

CDR3nt	CDR3aa	d_gene	v_gene	abundance	len	j_gene
TGTGCCAGCAGCTTAGAGGGTTGGGGGACAGGGAACACCGGGGAGCTGTTTTTT	CASSLEGWGTGNTGELFF	TRBD1	TRBV11-3	.	18	TRBJ2-2
TGTGCCAGTAGTATTTTGGAACAGAGAGCTAACTATGGCTACACCTTC	CASSILEQRANYGYTF	.	TRBV19	.	16	TRBJ1-2
TGTGCCAGCAGCCCCCAGGTCTCGGCCGGGGAGCTGTTTTTT	CASSPQVSAGELFF	.	TRBV7-3	.	14	TRBJ2-2
TGTGCCAGCAGTAGGGGGCAGAATCAGCCCCAGCATTTT	CASSRGQNQPQHF	TRBD1	TRBV2	.	13	TRBJ1-5
TGTGCCAGTAGCAACCGGCTATTGGGGGTTGGTTGGTATTTT	CASSNRLLGVGWYF	.	TRBV19	.	14	TRBJ2-3
TGTGCCAGTGTAGGTAACTATGGCTACACCTTC	CASVGNYGYTF	.	TRBV28	.	11	TRBJ1-2
TGTGCCAGCAGCGTCACTAGCGGGTACTACCAAGAGACCCAGTACTTC	CASSVTSGYYQETQYF	TRBD2	TRBV5-4	.	16	TRBJ2-5
TGCGCCAGCAGCTTGGCAGGGAGAATCTCCAACGAGCAGTACTTC	CASSLAGRISNEQYF	.	TRBV5-1	.	15	TRBJ2-7
TGTGCCAGCAGCCGGACAACAGGGGTAACTGAAGCTTTCTTT	CASSRTTGVTEAFF	TRBD1	TRBV28	.	14	TRBJ1-1
TGTGCCAGCAGCTCAACCGGGCGGGGGGCCAACGTCCTGACTTTC	CASSSTGRGANVLTF	.	TRBV7-9	.	15	TRBJ2-6
TGTGCCAGCAGCTCATCCCGCTCTAGCGGGAGTACAGATACGCAGTATTTT	CASSSSRSSGSTDTQYF	TRBD2	TRBV11-2	.	17	TRBJ2-3
TGCGCCAGCAGCCAAGGGACTCTCTATGGCTACACCTTC	CASSQGTLYGYTF	.	TRBV4-1	.	13	TRBJ1-2
TGTGCCAGTAGTATGGGGAGCGGGAGGTCCTACAATGAGCAGTTCTTC	CASSMGSGRSYNEQFF	TRBD2	TRBV19	.	16	TRBJ2-1
TGTGCCAGCAGTTTGACAGCAAACACCGGGGAGCTGTTTTTT	CASSLTANTGELFF	.	TRBV28	.	14	TRBJ2-2
TGTGCCAGCAGCTTAACTAGTTTCAATGAGCAGTTCTTC	CASSLTSFNEQFF	.	TRBV11-2	.	13	TRBJ2-1
TGCAGCGTCTACCAGGTTACGGGCACTGAAGCTTTCTTT	CSVYQVTGTEAFF	.	TRBV29-1	.	13	TRBJ1-1
TGTGCCAGCAGTTTGAGGACTAGCGGAACCGATACGCAGTATTTT	CASSLRTSGTDTQYF	TRBD2	TRBV27	.	15	TRBJ2-3
TGTGCCAGCAGTAGCTTCAGGGGGCGCGGGGAGCAGTACTTC	CASSSFRGRGEQYF	TRBD1	TRBV2	.	14	TRBJ2-7
TGCAGCGTTGTAGGGGGCGTCACTGAAGCTTTCTTT	CSVVGGVTEAFF	TRBD1	TRBV29-1	.	12	TRBJ1-1
TGTGCCAGCAAGGTGGCGGGATTCCAAGAGACCCAGTACTTC	CASKVAGFQETQYF	.	TRBV2	.	14	TRBJ2-5
TGCGCCAGCAGCTTGCCCAGCGAGCAGGCAATCTCCTACGAGCAGTACTTC	CASSLPSEQAISYEQYF	.	TRBV5-1	.	17	TRBJ2-7
TGTGCCAGCAGTTTCTCCCCAAGGGACAGCGTGAACACTGAAGCTTTCTTT	CASSFSPRDSVNTEAFF	TRBD1	TRBV28	.	17	TRBJ1-1
TGTGCCAGCAGTCCAGAGCAGGGACGGGGTCCCGGGGAGCTGTTTTTT	CASSPEQGRGPGELFF	.	TRBV7-6	once	16	TRBJ2-2
TGTGCCAGCAGCTTGGGGGCCTCCGGGAGAGCAGAGACCCAGTACTTC	CASSLGASGRAETQYF	.	TRBV7-9	.	16	TRBJ2-5
TGTGCCAGCAGCTTAGCGGGAGGGTATTCTGAGCAGTTCTTC	CASSLAGGYSEQFF	TRBD2	TRBV11-2	.	14	TRBJ2-1
TGTGCCAGCTCACCACGAGGGACTAGCGGGGGACTTCAAGAGACCGGGTACTTC	CASSPRGTSGGLQETGYF	TRBD2	TRBV18	once	18	TRBJ2-5
TGTGCCAGCTCGCCGGACAGGCGCAATCAGCCCCAGCATTTT	CASSPDRRNQPQHF	TRBD1	TRBV18	.	14	TRBJ1-5
TGTGCCAGCAGCAAAGACGGCGTGGAGGGAGAGACCCAGTACTTC	CASSKDGVEGETQYF	.	TRBV21-1	.	15	TRBJ2-5
TGTGCCAGCAGCCAACTAGCGGGAGGGGAGACCCAGTACTTC	CASSQLAGGETQYF	TRBD2	TRBV14	.	14	TRBJ2-5
TGCGCCAGCAGCTTGGTCCCGACAGATACGCAGTATTTT	CASSLVPTDTQYF	.	TRBV5-1	.	13	TRBJ2-3
TGTGCCAGCAGCTTAGCGATGAGCTCCTACGAGCAGTACTTC	CASSLAMSSYEQYF	.	TRBV28	.	14	TRBJ2-7
TGTGCCAGCAGCCCAGGACAGCTCGGGGATCAGAATACGCAGTATTTT	CASSPGQLGDQNTQYF	.	TRBV7-8	.	16	TRBJ2-3
TGTGCCAGCAGATTAATGGCTGGGGGAGAGACATTCTATGGCTACACCTTC	CASRLMAGGETFYGYTF	.	TRBV11-2	.	17	TRBJ1-2
TGTGCCTGGAGTGTAGGGAGCGTTAAGGCCGCCGCAGAGACCCAGTACTTC	CAWSVGSVKAAAETQYF	.	TRBV30	.	17	TRBJ2-5
TGTGCCACCTCCAGGGCGGTGGGAGGGATGAACACTGAAGCTTTCTTT	CATSRAVGGMNTEAFF	.	TRBV10-3	.	16	TRBJ1-1
TGTGCCAGCAGCCCCAGGGGGACAGGCGACTATGGCTACACCTTC	CASSPRGTGDYGYTF	TRBD1	TRBV7-9	.	15	TRBJ1-2
TGTGCCAGTAGTATTGGACAGGGTTCCTTGAACACTGAAGCTTTCTTT	CASSIGQGSLNTEAFF	TRBD1	TRBV19	.	16	TRBJ1-1
TGTGCCATCAGTGGCATACGGGACAGGGGAACCGAGCAGTACTTC	CAISGIRDRGTEQYF	TRBD1	TRBV10-3	.	15	TRBJ2-7
TGTGCCAGCAGCCCCCGGGGCGCAACTAATGAAAAACTGTTTTTT	CASSPRGATNEKLFF	.	TRBV5-4	.	15	TRBJ1-4
TGTGCCAGCAGTTTAAACGGCCTAGCGGGAGATACCGGGGAGCTGTTTTTT	CASSLNGLAGDTGELFF	TRBD2	TRBV27	.	17	TRBJ2-2
TGTGCCAACTTGGGGGAGCAGTTCTTC	CANLGEQFF	.	TRBV9	.	9	TRBJ2-1
TGTGCCAGCAGTTTACACCCAGGGAGTTCTAGTTATGATACGCAGTATTTT	CASSLHPGSSSYDTQYF	.	TRBV28	.	17	TRBJ2-3
TGTGCCAGCAGTTACTCCCGGGGCGGCACTGAAGCTTTCTTT	CASSYSRGGTEAFF	.	TRBV6-5	.	14	TRBJ1-1
TGTGCCAGCAGTTCTATACAGGCGGGCACTGAAGCTTTCTTT	CASSSIQAGTEAFF	.	TRBV2	.	14	TRBJ1-1
TGCGCCAGCAGTCCGGGACGGGACGCTGAAGCTTTCTTT	CASSPGRDAEAFF	.	TRBV10-1	.	13	TRBJ1-1
TGTGCCAGCTCACCTATGATATCGGGCCTCAGGGACACTGAAGCTTTCTTT	CASSPMISGLRDTEAFF	.	TRBV18	.	17	TRBJ1-1
TGTGCCAGCAGCTCGACCCGGGACAGGGGGTATGGAAACACCATATATTTT	CASSSTRDRGYGNTIYF	TRBD1	TRBV7-2	.	17	TRBJ1-3
TGTGCCAGCAGCTTAAAATTATTAGCGGTCTCCTACGAGCAGTACTTC	CASSLKLLAVSYEQYF	.	TRBV7-8	.	16	TRBJ2-7
TGTGCCAGCAGCTATGGACAGGGGGACACCGGGGAGCTGTTTTTT	CASSYGQGDTGELFF	TRBD1	TRBV7-9	.	15	TRBJ2-2
TGTGCCAGCTCACCTACTAGCGGGAGCAACACAGATACGCAGTATTTT	CASSPTSGSNTDTQYF	TRBD2	TRBV18	.	16	TRBJ2-3
TGCGCCAGCAGCTTGACTAGCACCCCAGATACGCAGTATTTT	CASSLTSTPDTQYF	.	TRBV5-1	.	14	TRBJ2-3
TGTGCCAGCAGCCCCCCGCGCAGGGGAGATGAGCAGTTCTTC	CASSPPRRGDEQFF	.	TRBV5-6	.	14	TRBJ2-1
TGCGCCAGCAGCTTGGGAGTCACTAACTATGGCTACACCTTC	CASSLGVTNYGYTF	.	TRBV5-1	.	14	TRBJ1-2
TGTGCCTGCCTCCTAGCGGGAGGATACAATGAGCAGTTCTTC	CACLLAGGYNEQFF	TRBD2	TRBV30	.	14	TRBJ2-1
TGTGCCAGCAGCTCAAATTTTTTCGTCAGCTCTGGGGCCAACGTCCTGACTTTC	CASSSNFFVSSGANVLTF	.	TRBV7-9	once	18	TRBJ2-6
TGTGCCACAGGGGGACAAAGGACAGGGAAGACCGGGGAGCTGTTTTTT	CATGGQRTGKTGELFF	TRBD1	TRBV28	once	16	TRBJ2-2
TGTGCCAGCAGCTTGACTCAGGGGGTAGCTTTCTTT	CASSLTQGVAFF	TRBD1	TRBV5-6	.	12	TRBJ1-1
TGCGCCAGCAGCTCTACCGGGAACAGGGTCACCAATGAGCAGTTCTTC	CASSSTGNRVTNEQFF	.	TRBV5-1	.	16	TRBJ2-1